The 2 T cell receptor beta chains given below trace back to one sample, sequenced in a study of blood T cell repertoires in COVID-19. Measured with immunoSEQ multiplex PCR; TCRdb has only the in-frame clones, and not every one. The table shows roughly 140,000 clones, with around 80% occurring only once. The sample was peripheral blood. These receptors were taken from a woman aged 55-69 years with acute or convalescent COVID-19.

In its sample, this clone ranks as medium-sized (0.01 to 0.1%). DNA for the CDR3: TGTGCCAGCAGCTTAGAGACAACTTATGGCTACACCTTC. It yields the protein CASSLETTYGYTF. The rearrangement uses TRBV7-9 and TRBJ1-2; D gene uncertain. CDR1 SEHNR and CDR2 FQNEAQ come from the germline V gene (reference sequence). The CDR3 spans 13 residues. The V end was cut by 1 base, the J end by 5 bases, with 8 bases between.

This rearrangement joins TRBV5-6 to TRBJ1-2; perhaps TRBD1 as D (5 bases). V dropped 0 bases and J dropped 4 bases, with 13 bases sitting between them. CDR3 length: 15 amino acids. Germline-derived CDR1 and CDR2 are SGHDT and YYEEEE. CDR3 sequence (DNA): TGTGCCAGCAGCTTGGGGCAGGGCCCGGGCTATGGCTACACCTTC. Its protein product is CASSLGQGPGYGYTF.